The 30 T cell receptor beta chains given below trace back to one sample, sequenced in a study of T cells in Graves' hyperthyroidism and ophthalmopathy. Regions amplified from RNA transcripts were the TCR beta CDR3 regions. Researchers ran a first-round RT-PCR on the TCR CDR3 using the HTBI primer set. TCRdb reanalysed the multiplex PCR reads using MiXCR and keeps one entry per CDR3 protein. The sample lists a few hundred thousand distinct CDR3 sequences, about 14% occurring once. Material for sequencing was blood. These receptors were taken from a woman aged 30 to 39 with Graves' ophthalmopathy.

This clonotype was counted only a few times. The chain couples TRBV19 to TRBJ1-2; no reliable D call. Per the germline V gene, CDR1 is LNHDA and CDR2 is SQIVND (reference sequence). V was pared by 5 bases and J by 4 bases, with 17 bases between. This CDR3 region has 15 residues. The CDR3 spells CASSEYAQVTYGYTF. CDR3 nucleotide sequence: TGTGCCAGTAGTGAGTACGCCCAGGTCACCTATGGCTACACCTTC.

To note about this clonotype: Its ends do not fully match the called genes, so a read error is possible. The V and J genes are TRBV7-6 and TRBJ2-7; TRBD2 might be the D (5 bases). This CDR3 has 16 amino acids. Looked up from germline, CDR1 is SGHVS and CDR2 is FNYEAQ. The CDR3 here is CANSLLGEKTSYEQYF. The CDR3 DNA follows: TGTGCCAACAGCTTATTGGGAGAGAAGACATCCTACGAGCAGTACTTC.

CDR3 nucleotides: TGTGCCAGCAGTTACAACCATCCTAGCCTAGCCAAAAACATTCAGTACTTC. It is translated as CASSYNHPSLAKNIQYF. This chain joins TRBV6-5 and TRBJ2-4, with D possibly TRBD2 on 5 matching bases. The V end lost 2 bases, the J end lost 0 bases, and 14 bases lay between the germline ends. Germline assignment: CDR1 MNHEY and CDR2 SVGAGI. This CDR3 is 17 amino acids long.

Ten or more counts support this clonotype. The CDR3 here is CASSTRRQGGSYEQYF. In DNA form, the CDR3 reads TGTGCCAGCAGCACACGCAGACAGGGGGGGAGCTACGAGCAGTACTTC. The chain combines TRBV11-2 with TRBJ2-7; TRBD1 matches at 9 bases. Germline values: CDR1 SGHAT, CDR2 FQNNGV. V lost 5 bases and J lost 3; bases outside the gene matches: 11. The CDR3 loop spans 16 amino acids.

V is TRBV5-1 and J is TRBJ1-4, with a weak D call TRBD1 (5 bases). Germline V gives CDR1 SGHRS, CDR2 YFSETQ. CDR3 length: 13 amino acids. Trimming stripped 4 bases from V and 8 bases from J, with 12 bases between. Here the CDR3 reads CASSLQEEEKLFF. In DNA form, the CDR3 reads TGCGCCAGCAGCCTACAGGAGGAGGAAAAACTGTTTTTT.

This clonotype was recorded a few times. The CDR3 DNA reads as TGTGCCAGCAGTCCACTAGGGCCCGGGGAGCTGTTTTTT. Its translation: CASSPLGPGELFF. The chain carries TRBV12-3 or TRBV12-4 and TRBJ2-2, with TRBD2 as a possible D gene (5 bases). Between the trimmed V and J ends, which lost 5 bases and 6 bases, there was a span of 10 bases. The CDR3 has 13 residues.

This clonotype has at least ten counts. In DNA, the CDR3 is TGTGCCAGCAGCCCCTTGGGGGGGGGGCCGGAGGAGCAGTTCTTC. This translates into CASSPLGGGPEEQFF. The rearrangement joins TRBV3-1 to TRBJ2-1, with TRBD2 as a possible D gene (7 bases). This CDR3 is built from 15 residues. Germline CDR1 reads LGHDT; CDR2 reads YNNKEL (reference sequence). The V and J ends lost 4 bases and 10 bases respectively, with 20 bases between them.

This clonotype was recorded many times. The chain carries TRBV24-1 and TRBJ2-3, with D possibly TRBD1 on 5 matching bases. Trimming shortened V by 3 bases and J by 4 bases, and 19 bases separated the two germline ends. Germline assignment: CDR1 KGHDR and CDR2 SFDVKD. The CDR3 sequence is 17 residues long. The CDR3 region has the DNA TGTGCCACCAGTGATCCCAGTCCGCAGGGCGGCCCAGATACGCAGTATTTT. Its translation is CATSDPSPQGGPDTQYF.

This clonotype has at least ten counts. CDR3 amino acids: CASEKTGLKNTEAFF. The CDR3 DNA sequence: TGTGCCAGCGAGAAGACAGGGTTGAAAAACACTGAAGCTTTCTTT. This chain uses TRBV2 with TRBJ1-1; 7 bases align to TRBD1. With 8 bases clipped from V and 2 bases from J, the junction kept 11 bases outside the gene matches. Germline V lookup: CDR1 SNHLY, CDR2 FYNNEI. The CDR3 has 15 amino acids.

The table lists this clonotype with many counts. The CDR3: CASSLGGGLTDTQYF. For the CDR3, the DNA is TGTGCCAGCAGTTTAGGAGGGGGGCTGACAGATACGCAGTATTTT. V usage is TRBV28 and J usage is TRBJ2-3; D could derive from TRBD1 or TRBD2 (6 bases each). Trimming pared 2 bases from V and 3 bases from J, leaving 12 bases between. Germline V gives CDR1 MDHEN, CDR2 SYDVKM. The CDR3 has 15 residues.

In this sample, this clonotype turned up a few times. J is TRBJ2-1 and V is TRBV24-1; 8 bases map to TRBD2. There are 22 residues in the CDR3. Germline CDR1 is KGHDR and CDR2 is SFDVKD. Trimming took 7 bases from V and 8 from J; bases not matched to a gene: 33. CDR3 coding DNA: TGTGCCACCAGCGGTGTGGGCCTCCCGCGGGGGGCCCCGCAGTTGGACCAGGATGAGCAGTTCTTC. Translating gives CATSGVGLPRGAPQLDQDEQFF.

This clonotype was observed many times. The genes are TRBV7-8 and TRBJ2-3; TRBD2 is a possible D gene (6 bases). The V gene lost 10 bases and the J gene lost 0 bases, with 11 bases spanning the gap. CDR1 and CDR2 (germline): SGHVS, FQNEAQ. The CDR3 has 13 amino acids. CDR3 loop: CAIQAGSTDTQYF. The CDR3 nucleotides are TGTGCCATCCAAGCGGGCAGCACAGATACGCAGTATTTT.

This clonotype has at least ten counts. This rearrangement joins TRBV28 to TRBJ1-6, with D hard to call. From germline, CDR1 is MDHEN and CDR2 SYDVKM. CDR3 length equals 17 residues. With 8 bases removed from V and 0 bases from J, the gap between germline ends came to 17 bases. CDR3 residues: CASGGPIPSSYNSPLHF. CDR3 DNA sequence: TGTGCCAGCGGAGGCCCTATACCGAGCTCCTATAATTCACCCCTCCACTTT.

This clonotype was detected many times. The rearrangement links TRBV7-2 to TRBJ2-7, with 8 nucleotides matching TRBD1. The CDR3 runs 15 residues. V was pared by 5 bases and J by 3 bases, with 9 bases of the junction left unmatched. The germline gives CDR1 SGHTA, CDR2 FQGNSA. CDR3: CASSASQDRVYEQYF. DNA for the CDR3: TGTGCCAGCAGCGCCTCTCAGGACAGGGTCTACGAGCAGTACTTC.

This clonotype was detected many times. V gene TRBV7-2 combines with J gene TRBJ1-1; the D is unclear. This CDR3 is built from 17 residues. V was cut by 3 bases and J by 4 bases, with 21 bases left in between. Germline V CDR1 and CDR2: SGHTA, FQGNSA. CDR3 region: CASSFREGGYSGTEAFF. CDR3 nucleotide sequence: TGTGCCAGCAGCTTCCGAGAGGGAGGGTATTCCGGCACTGAAGCTTTCTTT.

This clonotype appeared many times. CDR3 region: CASSLVTSGSTDTQYF. CDR3 bases: TGTGCCAGCAGCTTGGTGACTAGCGGGAGCACAGATACGCAGTATTTT. The genes are TRBV5-6 and TRBJ2-3; 10 bases fit TRBD2. This CDR3 has 16 residues. The germline V gene has CDR1 SGHDT and CDR2 YYEEEE. Unmatched junction bases numbered 1, after V lost 0 bases and J lost 0 bases.

This clonotype appeared many times. CDR3 amino acids: CASSPPGRIENTEAFF. The CDR3 nucleotides are TGTGCCAGCAGCCCACCCGGCAGGATTGAGAACACTGAAGCTTTCTTT. The gene calls are TRBV7-9 and TRBJ1-1; D not resolved. Germline V lookup: CDR1 SEHNR, CDR2 FQNEAQ (reference sequence). CDR3 length: 16 amino acids. V gave up 5 bases and J gave up 1 base, with 17 bases separating them.

This clonotype has ten or more counts. This chain links TRBV7-2 with TRBJ2-1, with a possible D match to TRBD2 (6 bases). The CDR3 has 13 amino acids. Germline V lookup: CDR1 SGHTA, CDR2 FQGNSA. The ends were cut back, 4 bases at V and 3 bases at J, with 7 bases in the middle. For the CDR3, the DNA is TGTGCCAGCAGCTCGGACTACTACAATGAGCAGTTCTTC. It encodes CASSSDYYNEQFF.

This clonotype has at least ten counts. The chain links TRBV5-1 to TRBJ1-2; the match to TRBD1 covers 8 bases. The CDR3 has 14 residues. Germline loops: CDR1 SGHRS, CDR2 YFSETQ. Losses at the gene ends were 4 bases for V and 4 bases for J; bases not matched to a gene: 6. CDR3 in amino acids: CASSPRQGTYGYTF. The CDR3 DNA sequence: TGCGCCAGCAGCCCAAGACAGGGGACCTATGGCTACACCTTC. The whole variable domain, filled in from reference TRBV5-1 and TRBJ1-2, reads KAGVTQTPRYLIKTRGQQVTLSCSPISGHRSVSWYQQTPGQGLQFLFEYFSETQRNKGNFPGRFSGRQFSNSRSEMNVSTLELGDSALYLCASSPRQGTYGYTFGSGTRLTVV.

At least ten counts were recorded for this clonotype. The chain is built from TRBV5-5 and TRBJ2-2; D call uncertain. This CDR3 has 15 amino acids. Trimming removed 1 base at V and 1 base at J, with 8 bases between. CDR1 and CDR2 (germline): SGHKS, YYEKEE (reference sequence). CDR3 bases: TGTGCCAGCAGCTTGTGGCAGGTGAACACCGGGGAGCTGTTTTTT. Translating it yields CASSLWQVNTGELFF. Complete variable domain (other parts from reference TRBV5-5 and TRBJ2-2): DAGVTQSPTHLIKTRGQQVTLRCSPISGHKSVSWYQQVLGQGPQFIFQYYEKEERGRGNFPDRFSARQFPNYSSELNVNALLLGDSALYLCASSLWQVNTGELFFGEGSRLTVL.

In its sample, this clonotype was seen many times. The rearrangement joins TRBV6-1 to TRBJ1-2; D may be TRBD1 (5 bases). CDR3 size: 13 residues. V lost 5 bases to trimming and J lost 7 bases, with 14 bases between them. The germline V gene encodes CDR1 MNHNS and CDR2 SASEGT. CDR3 protein: CASSFRAVGGYTF. The DNA of the CDR3 is TGTGCCAGCAGTTTCAGGGCGGTGGGTGGCTACACCTTC.

This clonotype was detected ten times or more. Here the CDR3 reads CASRPMDRGSGETQYF. The CDR3 nucleotides are TGTGCCAGCAGACCCATGGACAGGGGGTCTGGAGAGACCCAGTACTTC. The rearrangement joins TRBV28 to TRBJ2-5; 10 bases are a match to TRBD1. The CDR3 sequence is 16 residues long. Germline assignment: CDR1 MDHEN and CDR2 SYDVKM. Losses at the gene ends were 6 bases for V and 4 bases for J; bases not matched to a gene: 11.

This clonotype was picked up many times. The V and J genes are TRBV12-3 or TRBV12-4 and TRBJ1-6; D is unresolved. The CDR3 is 15 amino acids. V shed 0 bases and J shed 5 bases, with 8 bases lying between them. The CDR3 bases are TGTGCCAGCAGTTTAGCGCCCGGAAATAATTCACCCCTCCACTTT. It codes for CASSLAPGNNSPLHF.

This clonotype came up many times. The J gene is TRBJ2-3, the V gene TRBV11-1; D is uncertain. This CDR3 contains 12 residues. The V gene's germline CDR1 is SGHAT and CDR2 FQDESV (reference sequence). Trimming pared 6 bases from V and 6 bases from J, leaving 10 bases between. The CDR3 bases are TGTGCCAGCAGGCATTTGGAGGATACGCAGTATTTT. It specifies CASRHLEDTQYF.

The V gene is TRBV7-2, the J gene TRBJ1-2; the match to TRBD1 covers 9 bases. Germline V gene lookup returns CDR1 SGHTA and CDR2 FQGNSA. J was trimmed by 5 bases and V by 5 bases; bases with no gene match: 9. This CDR3 region has 15 residues. The CDR3 sequence is CASSRPGQGLYGYTF. The CDR3 DNA follows: TGTGCCAGCAGCCGTCCGGGACAGGGCTTATATGGCTACACCTTC.

This clonotype turned up a few times. This rearrangement joins TRBV19 to TRBJ2-5; TRBD1 might be the D (6 bases). Deletions cut 0 bases from V and 5 bases from J, with 10 bases between. The CDR3 is 14 amino acids. The germline gives CDR1 LNHDA, CDR2 SQIVND (reference sequence). The CDR3 loop reads CASSIEGGRETQYF. The CDR3 DNA reads TGTGCCAGTAGTATAGAAGGGGGTCGGGAGACCCAGTACTTC.

This clonotype was picked up many times. The chain recombines TRBV28 with TRBJ2-2; D perhaps matches TRBD1 (6 bases). Germline CDR1 is MDHEN and CDR2 is SYDVKM. The CDR3 extends over 16 amino acids. Trimming cost V 4 bases and J 7 bases, with 19 bases left between them. The DNA for the CDR3 is TGTGCCAGCAGTTGGGCAGGAACAGGGCGAAGCGGGGAGCTGTTTTTT. Protein sequence: CASSWAGTGRSGELFF. The variable domain in full, completed from reference TRBV28 and TRBJ2-2, reads DVKVTQSSRYLVKRTGEKVFLECVQDMDHENMFWYRQDPGLGLRLIYFSYDVKMKEKGDIPEGYSVSREKKERFSLILESASTNQTSMYLCASSWAGTGRSGELFFGEGSRLTVL.

The sample holds many counts of this clonotype. For the CDR3, the DNA is TGCAGTGCTAGAGAGGTTGGCTGGAACGAGCAGTACTTC. It is translated as CSAREVGWNEQYF. This chain connects TRBV20-1 to TRBJ2-7; D remains ambiguous. Looked up from germline, CDR1 is DFQATT and CDR2 is SNEGSKA (reference sequence). The V end was cut by 0 bases, the J end by 5 bases, with 11 bases between. CDR3 size: 13 residues.

This clonotype was detected a few times. The chain is built from TRBV5-5 and TRBJ1-2, with D possibly being TRBD1 (6 bases). V lost 4 bases and J lost 8, with 21 bases in between. There are 15 residues in the CDR3. Germline V gene lookup returns CDR1 SGHKS and CDR2 YYEKEE (reference sequence). Here the CDR3 DNA reads TGTGCCAGCAGCCACAATTTGGGGGCATTGTGGGGCTACACCTTC. This translates into CASSHNLGALWGYTF.

This clonotype was recorded many times. The rearrangement joins TRBV5-1 to TRBJ1-3; D is ambiguous. Germline CDR1 and CDR2: SGHRS and YFSETQ. The CDR3 spans 15 residues. V lost 0 bases and J lost 0, with 7 bases in between. The CDR3 sequence is CASSLGLSSGNTIYF. The CDR3 DNA is TGCGCCAGCAGCTTGGGTCTGAGCTCTGGAAACACCATATATTTT.